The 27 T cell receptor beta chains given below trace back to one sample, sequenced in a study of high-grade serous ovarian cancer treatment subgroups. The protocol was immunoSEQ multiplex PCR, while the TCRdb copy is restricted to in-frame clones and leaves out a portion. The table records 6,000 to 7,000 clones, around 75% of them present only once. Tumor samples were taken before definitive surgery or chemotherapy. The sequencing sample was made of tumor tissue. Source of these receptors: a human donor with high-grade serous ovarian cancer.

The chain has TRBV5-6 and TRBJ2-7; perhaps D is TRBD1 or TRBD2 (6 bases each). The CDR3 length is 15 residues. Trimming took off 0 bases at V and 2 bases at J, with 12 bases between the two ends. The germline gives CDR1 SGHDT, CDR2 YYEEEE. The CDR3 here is CASSLGGAPTYEQYF. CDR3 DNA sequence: TGTGCCAGCAGCTTGGGGGGGGCTCCAACCTACGAGCAGTACTTC.

The CDR3 nucleotides are TGTGCCAGCAGAGTCCCGGGACAGGGGGTCGAGCAGTACTTC. Translating gives CASRVPGQGVEQYF. The rearrangement links TRBV6-1 to TRBJ2-7; 11 positions match TRBD1. Germline V CDR1 and CDR2: MNHNS, SASEGT. Germline trimming cut 6 bases from V and 6 bases from J; bases unmatched to any gene: 7. This CDR3 spans 14 amino acids.

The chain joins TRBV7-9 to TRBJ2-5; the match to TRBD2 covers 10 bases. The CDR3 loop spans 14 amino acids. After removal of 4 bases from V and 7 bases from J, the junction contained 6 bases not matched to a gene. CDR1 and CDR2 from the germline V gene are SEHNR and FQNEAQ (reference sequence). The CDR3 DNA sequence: TGTGCCAGCAGCTGGGGGACTAGCGTGGGGACCCAGTACTTC. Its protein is CASSWGTSVGTQYF.

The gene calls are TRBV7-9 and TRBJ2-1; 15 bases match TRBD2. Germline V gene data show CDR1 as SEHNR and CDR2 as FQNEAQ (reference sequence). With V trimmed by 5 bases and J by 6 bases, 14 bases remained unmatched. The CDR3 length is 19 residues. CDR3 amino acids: CASSLGGLAGGPPRNEQFF. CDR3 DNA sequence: TGTGCCAGCAGCCTAGGGGGACTAGCGGGGGGCCCCCCTCGCAATGAGCAGTTCTTC. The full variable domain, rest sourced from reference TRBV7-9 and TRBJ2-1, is DTGVSQNPRHKITKRGQNVTFRCDPISEHNRLYWYRQTLGQGPEFLTYFQNEAQLEKSRLLSDRFSAERPKGSFSTLEIQRTEQGDSAMYLCASSLGGLAGGPPRNEQFFGPGTRLTVL.

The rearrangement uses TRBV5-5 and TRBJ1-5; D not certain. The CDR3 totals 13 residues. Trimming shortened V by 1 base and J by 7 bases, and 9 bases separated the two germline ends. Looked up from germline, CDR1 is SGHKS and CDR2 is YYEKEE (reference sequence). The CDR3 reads CASSLLGDQPQHF. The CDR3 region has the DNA TGTGCCAGCAGCTTGTTAGGTGACCAGCCCCAGCATTTT.

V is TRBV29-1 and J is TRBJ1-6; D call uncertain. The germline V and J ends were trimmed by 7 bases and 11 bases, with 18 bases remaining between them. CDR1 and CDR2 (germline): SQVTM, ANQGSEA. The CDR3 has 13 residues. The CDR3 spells CSAGFRAGTPLHF. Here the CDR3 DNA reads TGCAGCGCTGGGTTTAGAGCGGGCACACCCCTCCACTTT.

CDR3 in amino acids: CASSQSHRGLYNEQFF. CDR3 sequence (DNA): TGTGCCAGTAGTCAAAGTCACAGGGGGCTATACAATGAGCAGTTCTTC. The chain joins TRBV19 to TRBJ2-1; 9 nucleotides line up with TRBD1. Looked up from germline, CDR1 is LNHDA and CDR2 is SQIVND (reference sequence). The V and J ends lost 5 bases and 4 bases, in that order; junction bases with no gene match: 9. This CDR3 has 16 residues.

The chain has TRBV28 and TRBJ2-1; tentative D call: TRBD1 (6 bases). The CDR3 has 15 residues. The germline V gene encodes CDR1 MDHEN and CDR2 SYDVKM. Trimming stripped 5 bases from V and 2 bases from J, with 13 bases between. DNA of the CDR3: TGTGCCAGCAGTATGGCCGGGACACCCTACAATGAGCAGTTCTTC. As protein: CASSMAGTPYNEQFF.

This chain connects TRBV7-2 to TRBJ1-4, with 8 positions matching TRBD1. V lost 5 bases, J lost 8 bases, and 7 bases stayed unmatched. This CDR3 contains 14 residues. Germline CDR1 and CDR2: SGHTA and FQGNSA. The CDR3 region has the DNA TGTGCCAGCAGCCTACAGGGGGGCCGGGAAAAACTGTTTTTT. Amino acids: CASSLQGGREKLFF.

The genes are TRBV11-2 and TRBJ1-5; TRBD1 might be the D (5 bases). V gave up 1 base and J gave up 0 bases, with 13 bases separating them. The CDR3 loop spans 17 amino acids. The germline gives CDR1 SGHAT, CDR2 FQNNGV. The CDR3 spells CASSLVVGTYSNQPQHF. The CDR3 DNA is TGTGCCAGCAGCTTAGTAGTAGGGACCTATAGCAATCAGCCCCAGCATTTT.

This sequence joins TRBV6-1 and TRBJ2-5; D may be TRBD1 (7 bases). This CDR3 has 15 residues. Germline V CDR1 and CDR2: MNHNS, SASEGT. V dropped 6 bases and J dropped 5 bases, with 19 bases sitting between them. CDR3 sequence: CASRSEGAGLETQYF. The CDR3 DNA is TGTGCCAGCAGGTCGGAGGGGGCCGGGTTGGAGACCCAGTACTTC.

The CDR3 loop is CAWSVGGAPLSTDTQYF. CDR3 bases: TGTGCCTGGAGTGTAGGAGGTGCCCCCCTTAGCACAGATACGCAGTATTTT. The chain joins TRBV30 to TRBJ2-3; possibly TRBD2 for D (5 bases). V gave up 0 bases and J gave up 0 bases, with 16 bases separating them. The germline CDR1 and CDR2 sequences are GTSNPN and SVGIG (reference sequence). The CDR3 consists of 17 residues.

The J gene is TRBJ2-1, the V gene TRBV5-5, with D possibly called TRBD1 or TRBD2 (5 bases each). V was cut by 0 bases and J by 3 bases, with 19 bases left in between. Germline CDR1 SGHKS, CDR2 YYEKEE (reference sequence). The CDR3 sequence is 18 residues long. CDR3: CASSLESPGPEIYNEQFF. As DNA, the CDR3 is TGTGCCAGCAGCTTGGAGTCACCGGGACCCGAGATCTACAATGAGCAGTTCTTC.

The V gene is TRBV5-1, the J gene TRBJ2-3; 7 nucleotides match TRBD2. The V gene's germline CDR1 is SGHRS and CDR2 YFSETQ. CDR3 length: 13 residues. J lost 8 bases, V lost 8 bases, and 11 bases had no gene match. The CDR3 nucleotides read TGCGCCAGTAGGGGAGGGGCGACCGGTACGCAGTATTTT. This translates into CASRGGATGTQYF.

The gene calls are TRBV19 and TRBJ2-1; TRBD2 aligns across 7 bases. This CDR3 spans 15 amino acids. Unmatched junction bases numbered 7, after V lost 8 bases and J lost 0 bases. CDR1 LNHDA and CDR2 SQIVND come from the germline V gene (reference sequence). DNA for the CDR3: TGTGCCAGTTCCCCAGCGGGGAGCTCCTACAATGAGCAGTTCTTC. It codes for CASSPAGSSYNEQFF.

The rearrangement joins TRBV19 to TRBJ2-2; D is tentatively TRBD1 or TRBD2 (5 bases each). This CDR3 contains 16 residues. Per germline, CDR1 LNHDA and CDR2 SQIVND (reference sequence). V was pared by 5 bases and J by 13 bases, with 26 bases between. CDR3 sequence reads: CASSVPPGTTNLVLFF. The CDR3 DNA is TGTGCCAGTAGTGTTCCGCCCGGGACCACCAACCTTGTGCTGTTTTTT.

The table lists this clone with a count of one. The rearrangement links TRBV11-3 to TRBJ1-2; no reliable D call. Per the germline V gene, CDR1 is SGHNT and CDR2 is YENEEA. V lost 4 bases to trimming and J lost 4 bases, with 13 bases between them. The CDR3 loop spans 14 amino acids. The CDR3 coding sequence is TGTGCCAGCAGCTCGGGTCGGCCCGCCTATGGCTACACCTTC. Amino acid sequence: CASSSGRPAYGYTF. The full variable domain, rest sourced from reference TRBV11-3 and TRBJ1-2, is EAGVVQSPRYKIIEKKQPVAFWCNPISGHNTLYWYLQNLGQGPELLIRYENEEAVDDSQLPKDRFSAERLKGVDSTLKIQPAELGDSAVYLCASSSGRPAYGYTFGSGTRLTVV.

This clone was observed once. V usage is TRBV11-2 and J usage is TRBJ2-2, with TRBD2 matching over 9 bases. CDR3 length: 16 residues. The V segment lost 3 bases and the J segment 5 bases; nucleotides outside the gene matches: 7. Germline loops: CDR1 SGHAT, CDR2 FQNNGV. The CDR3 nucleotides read TGTGCCAGCAGCTTCGATGGCGGGAGGGGAACCGGGGAGCTGTTTTTT. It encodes CASSFDGGRGTGELFF.

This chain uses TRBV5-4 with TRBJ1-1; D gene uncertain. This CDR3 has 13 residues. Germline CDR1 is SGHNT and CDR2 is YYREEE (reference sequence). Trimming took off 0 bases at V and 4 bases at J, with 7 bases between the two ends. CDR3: CASSLGQSTEAFF. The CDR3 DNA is TGTGCCAGCAGCTTGGGACAAAGCACTGAAGCTTTCTTT.

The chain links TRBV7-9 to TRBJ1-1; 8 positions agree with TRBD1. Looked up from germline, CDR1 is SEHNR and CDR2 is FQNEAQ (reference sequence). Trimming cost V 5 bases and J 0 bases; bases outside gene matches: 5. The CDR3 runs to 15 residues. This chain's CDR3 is CASSLLTGVNTEAFF. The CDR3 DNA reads TGTGCCAGCAGCCTCCTGACAGGGGTGAACACTGAAGCTTTCTTT.

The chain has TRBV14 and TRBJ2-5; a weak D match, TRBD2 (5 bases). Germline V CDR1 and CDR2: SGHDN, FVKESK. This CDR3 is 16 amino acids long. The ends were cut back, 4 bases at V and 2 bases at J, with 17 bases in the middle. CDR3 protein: CASSPGDSPLQETQYF. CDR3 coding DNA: TGTGCCAGCAGCCCCGGGGATAGCCCCCTACAAGAGACCCAGTACTTC. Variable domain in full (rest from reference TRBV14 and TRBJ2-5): EAGVTQFPSHSVIEKGQTVTLRCDPISGHDNLYWYRRVMGKEIKFLLHFVKESKQDESGMPNNRFLAERTGGTYSTLKVQPAELEDSGVYFCASSPGDSPLQETQYFGPGTRLLVL.

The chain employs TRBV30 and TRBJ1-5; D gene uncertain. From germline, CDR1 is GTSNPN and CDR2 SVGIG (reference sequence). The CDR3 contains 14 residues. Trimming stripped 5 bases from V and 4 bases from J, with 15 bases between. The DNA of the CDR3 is TGTGCCTGGGCGACTGACATTCTGAATCAGCCCCAGCATTTT. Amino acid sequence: CAWATDILNQPQHF.

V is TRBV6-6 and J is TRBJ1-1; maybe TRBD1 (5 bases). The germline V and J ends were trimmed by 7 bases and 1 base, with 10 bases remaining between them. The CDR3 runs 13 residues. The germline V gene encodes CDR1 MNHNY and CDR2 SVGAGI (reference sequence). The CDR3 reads CASIRGTNTEAFF. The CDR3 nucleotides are TGTGCCAGCATCCGGGGGACGAACACTGAAGCTTTCTTT.

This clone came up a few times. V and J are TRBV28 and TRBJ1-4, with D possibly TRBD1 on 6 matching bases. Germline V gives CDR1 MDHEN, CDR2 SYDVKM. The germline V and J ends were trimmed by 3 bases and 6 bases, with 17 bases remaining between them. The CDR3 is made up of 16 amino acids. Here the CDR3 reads CASSFTRTAGHEKLFF. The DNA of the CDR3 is TGTGCCAGCAGTTTCACTCGGACAGCAGGTCATGAAAAACTGTTTTTT.

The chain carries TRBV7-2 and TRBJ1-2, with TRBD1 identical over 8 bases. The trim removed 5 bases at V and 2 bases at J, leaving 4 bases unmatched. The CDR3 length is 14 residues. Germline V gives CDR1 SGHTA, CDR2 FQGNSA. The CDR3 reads CASSPHRGNYGYTF. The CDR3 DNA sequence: TGTGCCAGCAGCCCGCACAGGGGGAACTATGGCTACACCTTC.

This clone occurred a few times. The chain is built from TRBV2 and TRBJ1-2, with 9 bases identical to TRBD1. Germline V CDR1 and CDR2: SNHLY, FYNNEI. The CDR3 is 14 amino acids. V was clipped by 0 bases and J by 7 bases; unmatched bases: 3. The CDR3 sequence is CASSEAGQGGGYTF. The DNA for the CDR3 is TGTGCCAGCAGTGAAGCGGGACAGGGTGGTGGCTACACCTTC. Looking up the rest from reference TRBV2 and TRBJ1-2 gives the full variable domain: EPEVTQTPSHQVTQMGQEVILRCVPISNHLYFYWYRQILGQKVEFLVSFYNNEISEKSEIFDDQFSVERPDGSNFTLKIRSTKLEDSAMYFCASSEAGQGGGYTFGSGTRLTVV.

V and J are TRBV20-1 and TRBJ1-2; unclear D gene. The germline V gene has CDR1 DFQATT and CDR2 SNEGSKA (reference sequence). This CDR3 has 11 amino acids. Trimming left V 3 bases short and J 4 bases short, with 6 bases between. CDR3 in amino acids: CSARAIYGYTF. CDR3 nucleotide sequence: TGCAGTGCTAGGGCGATCTATGGCTACACCTTC.